This is a list of T cell receptor beta chains from one sample in a study of T cell responses to AZD1222 COVID-19 vaccine. Only in-frame clones appear in the TCRdb table, and some are missing; sequencing was by immunoSEQ multiplex PCR. Of about 120,000 clones listed, 70% to 90% are singletons. Material: peripheral blood, obtained on day 0 of AZD1222 vaccination. The receptors stem from an adult in good health. Both conserved end residues are part of each CDR3. A D gene is named only where the DNA matches it firmly. A row's size may be missing; if present it is once, few, many or a size class.

v_gene,abundance,j_gene,len,d_gene,CDR3nt,CDR3aa
TRBV19,.,TRBJ2-2,16,.,TGTGCCAGTAGTATAGAATTACCCCCCGTGCCCGGGGAGCTGTTTTTT,CASSIELPPVPGELFF
TRBV19,once,TRBJ1-6,16,.,TGTGCCAGTAGTATCGGACAGCTCTCCTATAATTCACCCCTCCACTTT,CASSIGQLSYNSPLHF
TRBV5-4,.,TRBJ2-2,16,TRBD1,TGTGCCAGCAGCTCGGGACAGGGGGCCAACACCGGGGAGCTGTTTTTT,CASSSGQGANTGELFF
TRBV28,once,TRBJ1-1,14,.,TGTGCCAGCAGTTTACCGGAGCGGGGGACTGAAGCTTTCTTT,CASSLPERGTEAFF
TRBV28,.,TRBJ1-3,16,.,TGTGCCAGCAGTTTCGGCAGGATGAACTCTGGAAACACCATATATTTT,CASSFGRMNSGNTIYF
TRBV9,.,TRBJ2-7,14,.,TGTGCCAGCAGCTACCGGGACGGCCCCTACGAGCAGTACTTC,CASSYRDGPYEQYF
TRBV12-3/TRBV12-4,.,TRBJ2-1,11,.,TGTGCCAGCAGTTTGTCGGGTGAGCAGTTCTTC,CASSLSGEQFF
TRBV4-2,.,TRBJ2-5,12,.,TGTGCCAGCAGCCAGGAGAAAGAGACCCAGTACTTC,CASSQEKETQYF
TRBV2,.,TRBJ2-1,12,.,TGTGCCAGCAGCTCCGAGGGACCCAAGCAGTTCTTC,CASSSEGPKQFF
TRBV2,.,TRBJ1-5,14,.,TGTGCCAGCAGTGACTACGGGTTAAATCAGCCCCAGCATTTT,CASSDYGLNQPQHF
TRBV14,.,TRBJ1-2,14,.,TGTGCCAGCAGCCAAGAACTGGGTAACTATGGCTACACCTTC,CASSQELGNYGYTF
TRBV5-1,.,TRBJ1-4,16,TRBD1,TGCGCCAGCAGCTTCAGCCCCGGGACAGCTAATGAAAAACTGTTTTTT,CASSFSPGTANEKLFF
TRBV28,.,TRBJ1-4,14,TRBD1,TGTGCCAGCAGCTCGGGACAGGCTAATGAAAAACTGTTTTTT,CASSSGQANEKLFF